A selection of T cell receptor beta chains follows, all from one sample in a study of early T cells in non-severe SARS-CoV-2 infection. One entry per CDR3 protein, called by TCRdb with MiXCR from the 5' RACE reads. Found here are 55,000 to 80,000 distinct CDR3 sequences, roughly 12% of them singletons; the top ten hold over 1.2%. Sequencing used whole blood, obtained at baseline. The receptors originated from an adult who was a healthcare worker with PCR-confirmed SARS-CoV-2 infection or an uninfected control (not recorded which). The CDR3 runs from the conserved cysteine through the conserved F or W. A D gene is named only where the DNA matches it firmly. Size is stated for part of the rows, as once, few or many counts, or as a class when the clone is expanded.

j_call | v_call | d_call | clone_size | cdr3_nt | cdr3_aa
TRBJ2-5 | TRBV5-1 | TRBD1 | once | TGCGCCAGCAGCTTGGCAGCAGGGGGCCAGACCCAGTACTTC | CASSLAAGGQTQYF
TRBJ2-7 | TRBV5-1 | - | once | TGCGCCAGCAGTGCAGGGAGCGGGCAGTACTTC | CASSAGSGQYF
TRBJ1-6 | TRBV5-1 | TRBD1 | few | TGCGCCAGCAGCTTGGCTGACAGGGGGCTGGATTCACCCCTCCACTTT | CASSLADRGLDSPLHF
TRBJ1-1 | TRBV30 | - | - | TGTGCCTGGAGTGCCCAGGGGATCACTGAAGCTTTCTTT | CAWSAQGITEAFF
TRBJ2-1 | TRBV7-8 | TRBD2 | - | TGTGCCAGCAGTTTAACCTACGGAGCGGGAGGGTACAATGAGCAGTTCTTC | CASSLTYGAGGYNEQFF
TRBJ2-1 | TRBV4-2 | - | many | TGTGCCAGCAGCCAAGAAAGCGGGTCAGATGAGCAGTTCTTC | CASSQESGSDEQFF
TRBJ2-7 | TRBV7-9 | TRBD2 | few | TGTGCCAGCAGCCCGCGTCCAGGGACTAGCGGGAGGGCCCCCTACGAGCAGTACTTC | CASSPRPGTSGRAPYEQYF
TRBJ1-1 | TRBV6-6 | TRBD1 | - | TGTGCCAGCAGTCCGCAACATCCGGGACAGGGACTTTCTGAAGCTTTCTTT | CASSPQHPGQGLSEAFF
TRBJ2-7 | TRBV7-2 | - | - | TGTGCCAGCAGCTCAGGCGGCGGGCCCTACGAGCAGTACTTC | CASSSGGGPYEQYF
TRBJ2-2 | TRBV25-1 | - | many | TGTGCCAGCAGACTGACTAGCACCGGGGAGCTGTTTTTT | CASRLTSTGELFF
TRBJ2-6 | TRBV11-2 | - | many | TGTGCCAGCAGCTTAGTGTGGTCTGGGGCCAACGTCCTGACTTTC | CASSLVWSGANVLTF
TRBJ1-2 | TRBV24-1 | - | - | TGTGCCACCAGTGTGGGGCAGAACTATGGCTACACCTTC | CATSVGQNYGYTF
TRBJ2-7 | TRBV7-9 | TRBD1 | many | TGTGCCAGCAGCTACGGACAGGACTACGAGCAGTACTTC | CASSYGQDYEQYF
TRBJ2-7 | TRBV27 | - | few | TGTGCCAGCAGTATTGGGACAAATCCCTACGAGCAGTACTTC | CASSIGTNPYEQYF
TRBJ2-5 | TRBV20-1 | TRBD2 | - | TGCAGTGCTACTGGACTAGCTGAGACCCAGTACTTC | CSATGLAETQYF
TRBJ2-3 | TRBV7-9 | TRBD1 | - | TGTGCCAGCAGCTCGGGACAGGGGGCCAGAGAAACAGATACGCAGTATTTT | CASSSGQGARETDTQYF
TRBJ2-1 | TRBV12-3/TRBV12-4 | TRBD2 | few | TGTGCCAGCAGCCTTGCGGGAGGGTCTCAGTTCTTC | CASSLAGGSQFF
TRBJ2-7 | TRBV6-2/TRBV6-3 | TRBD1 | - | TGTGCCAGCAGTAGAATCGGGACAGGACTCTGGGAGCAGTACTTC | CASSRIGTGLWEQYF
TRBJ2-3 | TRBV12-3/TRBV12-4 | TRBD2 | - | TGTGCCAGCAGCCCGACTAGCGCAAGCACAGATACGCAGTATTTT | CASSPTSASTDTQYF
TRBJ1-1 | TRBV28 | - | many | TGTGCCAGCATAAATAGAGGGACTGAAGCTTTCTTT | CASINRGTEAFF
TRBJ2-3 | TRBV2 | - | - | TGTGCCAGCAGTTTCCCCGGGCCCCCGTGGCGAGTAGATACGCAGTATTTT | CASSFPGPPWRVDTQYF
TRBJ2-1 | TRBV5-4 | - | few | TGTGCCAGCAGCTTGACTAGCTGGGCAATCAATGAGCAGTTCTTC | CASSLTSWAINEQFF
TRBJ1-1 | TRBV30 | - | few | TGTGCCTGGAGTGTTACAGCGAACACTGAAGCTTTCTTT | CAWSVTANTEAFF
TRBJ1-1 | TRBV11-2 | - | many | TGTGCCAGCAGCTTAGGGGATCAGGGGCTGAACACTGAAGCTTTCTTT | CASSLGDQGLNTEAFF
TRBJ2-1 | TRBV14 | - | - | TGTGCCAGCAGCCAACTAGGGGCTGTACAGGATGAGCAGTTCTTC | CASSQLGAVQDEQFF
TRBJ1-6 | TRBV6-6 | - | - | TGTGCCAGCAGTCGGGGGGTAGATTCACCCCTCCACTTT | CASSRGVDSPLHF
TRBJ2-3 | TRBV15 | TRBD2 | few | TGTGCCGCGGGGAGCGGGAGGGGTACAGATACGCAGTATTTT | CAAGSGRGTDTQYF
TRBJ2-7 | TRBV4-2 | TRBD1 | - | TGTGCCAGCAGTCCAAGCCAGGGGGATTCCGGGGAGCAGTACTTC | CASSPSQGDSGEQYF
TRBJ2-3 | TRBV11-2 | - | few | TGTGCCAGCAGACCCGACAGGGAGGTGATGACAGATACGCAGTATTTT | CASRPDREVMTDTQYF
TRBJ2-2 | TRBV7-8 | TRBD1 | - | TGTGCCAGCAGCTTAGATAGGACAGGGACCCTCACCGGGGAGCTGTTTTTT | CASSLDRTGTLTGELFF
TRBJ2-1 | TRBV3-1 | - | few | TGTGCCAGCAGCCAAGGGGGAGCCTACAATGAGCAGTTCTTC | CASSQGGAYNEQFF
TRBJ2-5 | TRBV20-1 | - | - | TGCAGTGCTAGGGCCAACCAAGAGACCCAGTACTTC | CSARANQETQYF
TRBJ1-4 | TRBV7-9 | - | few | TGTGCCAGCAGCTTAGAAGCATTGGCTAATGAAAAACTGTTTTTT | CASSLEALANEKLFF
TRBJ2-4 | TRBV4-3 | - | few | TGCGCCAGCAGCCAGGAAACCCCTAACAGGGCAGTAAAAAACATTCAGTACTTC | CASSQETPNRAVKNIQYF
TRBJ2-6 | TRBV3-2 | - | - | TGTGCCAGCAGCCAAGGGGCGTCCGGGGCCAACGTCCTGACTTTC | CASSQGASGANVLTF
TRBJ1-2 | TRBV21-1 | - | many | TGTGCCAGCAGCAAAATCCGGGACCTGAACCCTGCTGGCTACACCTTC | CASSKIRDLNPAGYTF
TRBJ1-1 | TRBV10-3 | TRBD1 | few | TGTGCCACCCGATTTTGGGGGACAGGGGGCGAAGACACTGAAGCTTTCTTT | CATRFWGTGGEDTEAFF
TRBJ2-3 | TRBV11-3 | TRBD1 | - | TGTGCCAGCAGCCGAAGCACAGGGGGGAGCACAGATACGCAGTATTTT | CASSRSTGGSTDTQYF
TRBJ2-7 | TRBV7-9 | - | few | TGTGCCAGCAGCCACCGGGACGCCTACGAGCAGTACTTC | CASSHRDAYEQYF
TRBJ2-7 | TRBV6-2/TRBV6-3 | - | few | TGTGCCAGCAGTTACCCCAGGATCTCCTACGAGCAGTACTTC | CASSYPRISYEQYF
TRBJ2-1 | TRBV20-1 | TRBD2 | - | TGCAGTGCTATACCTTTCCCTAGCGGTTACAATGAGCAGTTCTTC | CSAIPFPSGYNEQFF
TRBJ2-2 | TRBV15 | - | - | TGTGCCACCAGCAGAGACCTCACCCACACCGGGGAGCTGTTTTTT | CATSRDLTHTGELFF
TRBJ1-2 | TRBV12-3/TRBV12-4 | - | - | TGTGCCAGCAGTTTAACTTTAGGGACGGGCAGAAGTGACTATGGCTACACCTTC | CASSLTLGTGRSDYGYTF
TRBJ2-1 | TRBV7-9 | - | - | TGTGCCAGCAGCCCGTTAGGAGGGGGGCTTAACAATGAGCAGTTCTTC | CASSPLGGGLNNEQFF